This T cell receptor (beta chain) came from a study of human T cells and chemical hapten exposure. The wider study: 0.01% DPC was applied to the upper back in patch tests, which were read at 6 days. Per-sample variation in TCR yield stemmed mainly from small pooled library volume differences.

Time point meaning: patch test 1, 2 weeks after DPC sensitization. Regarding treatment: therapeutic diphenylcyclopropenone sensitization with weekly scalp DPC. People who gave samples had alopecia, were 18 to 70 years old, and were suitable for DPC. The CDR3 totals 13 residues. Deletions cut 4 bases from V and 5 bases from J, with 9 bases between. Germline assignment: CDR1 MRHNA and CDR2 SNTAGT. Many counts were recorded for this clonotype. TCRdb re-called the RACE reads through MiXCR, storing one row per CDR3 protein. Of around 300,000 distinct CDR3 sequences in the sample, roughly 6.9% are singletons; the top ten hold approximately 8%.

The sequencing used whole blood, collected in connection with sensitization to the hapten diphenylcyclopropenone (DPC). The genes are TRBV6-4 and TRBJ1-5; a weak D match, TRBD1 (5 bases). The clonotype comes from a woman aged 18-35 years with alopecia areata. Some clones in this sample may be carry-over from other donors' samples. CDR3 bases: TGTGCCAGCAGTGTACAGGAGGATCAGCCCCAGCATTTT. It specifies CASSVQEDQPQHF.